One sample yielded the 8 T cell receptor beta chains listed below, sequenced in a study of glioma-infiltrating T cells. The iRepertoire nested amplicon-rescue multiplex PCR amplified TCR alpha and beta CDR3s from RNA. In TCRdb, the multiplex PCR reads were re-called with MiXCR into one record per CDR3 protein. The table shows approximately 93,000 distinct CDR3 sequences, with approximately 39% occurring only once. Sequenced sample: glioma tissue, nonneoplastic brain tissue, or PBMCs (not recorded which). The receptors originated from a human donor with low-grade glioma or glioblastoma, undergoing nonglioma brain surgery, or in good health (not recorded which).

To note about this clonotype: The junction shows a germline mismatch at one end, possibly a read error. The chain is built from TRBV5-5 and TRBJ2-2, with D uncertain. This CDR3 has 12 residues. Germline V CDR1 and CDR2: SGHKS, YYEKEE (reference sequence). CDR3 sequence: CASSLNTWELFF. The CDR3 DNA sequence: TGTGCCAGCAGCCTTAACACCTGGGAGCTGTTTTTT.

This clonotype showed up many times. CDR3: CASSLTGANYGYTF. In DNA, the CDR3 is TGTGCCAGCAGCTTGACAGGCGCTAACTATGGCTACACCTTC. The chain joins TRBV11-2 to TRBJ1-2; possible D gene TRBD1, 6 bases. CDR1 and CDR2 from the germline V gene are SGHAT and FQNNGV. The V and J ends lost 3 bases and 0 bases respectively, with 8 bases between them. The CDR3 sequence is 14 residues long.

This chain connects TRBV27 to TRBJ1-5, with D tentatively TRBD1 (5 bases). CDR3 length equals 13 residues. Germline V gives CDR1 MNHEY, CDR2 SMNVEV (reference sequence). For the CDR3, the DNA is TGTGTTAGCAGTTCAAGGGGATATCAGCCCCAGCATTTT. This sequence encodes CVSSSRGYQPQHF.

This clonotype was seen a single time. This may be a read error: a much more frequent sequence differs by one nucleotide. The V gene is TRBV7-2, the J gene TRBJ2-5; the D gene could be TRBD1 or TRBD2 (5 bases each). Germline CDR1 SGHTA, CDR2 FQGNSA. The CDR3 is made up of 12 amino acids. In DNA form, the CDR3 reads TGTGCCAGGAGCTTAGAAGGGGAGACCCTGTACTTC. This codes for CARSLEGETLYF.

The table lists this clonotype with many counts. V gene TRBV4-3 combines with J gene TRBJ2-1; 7 nucleotides match TRBD2. The junction had 10 bases not matched to a gene; V was cut back by 0 bases and J by 5 bases. Germline V gene lookup returns CDR1 LGHNA and CDR2 YSLEER. The CDR3 runs to 17 residues. The CDR3 coding sequence is TGCGCCAGCAGCCAAGAGAAGGCTAGCGGAGTACACAATGAGCAGTTCTTC. This gives the protein CASSQEKASGVHNEQFF.

At least ten counts were recorded for this clonotype. The chain joins TRBV2 to TRBJ2-5; no clear D gene. Germline V lookup: CDR1 SNHLY, CDR2 FYNNEI. The ends were cut back, 4 bases at V and 5 bases at J, with 11 bases in the middle. This CDR3 region has 13 residues. CDR3: CASSVVRTETQYF. CDR3 in DNA: TGTGCCAGCAGTGTTGTCCGAACGGAGACCCAGTACTTC.

Regarding this clonotype: The junction does not match germline at one end; this may be a read error. The V call is TRBV28, the J call TRBJ1-5, with D unresolved. Germline CDR1 MDHEN, CDR2 SYDVKM. The CDR3 is 16 residues long. This chain's CDR3 is CSIILSPGLSNHPQHF. DNA for the CDR3: TGTTCCATCATTTTAAGTCCGGGCCTTAGCAATCATCCCCAGCATTTT.

Many counts were recorded for this clonotype. The rearrangement uses TRBV6-1 and TRBJ1-1, with D unclear. V dropped 6 bases and J dropped 3 bases, with 5 bases sitting between them. This CDR3 region has 11 residues. In germline, CDR1 is MNHNS, CDR2 SASEGT. This CDR3 is CASSGDTEAFF. The CDR3 DNA follows: TGTGCCAGCAGCGGGGACACTGAAGCTTTCTTT.